A single sample is the source of the 15 T cell receptor beta chains below, sequenced in a study of control samples from healthy donors and cancer patients. TCRdb keeps only in-frame clones here, not all; method: immunoSEQ multiplex PCR. The table has 150,000 or so clones, 88% seen once; the top ten hold under 2%. Sequenced sample: blood. Receptors originate from a man younger than 35 in good health.

This chain joins TRBV28 and TRBJ1-1; the D is unclear. CDR3 length: 14 residues. Per germline, CDR1 MDHEN and CDR2 SYDVKM. The ends were cut back, 3 bases at V and 1 base at J, with 9 bases in the middle. In nucleotides, the CDR3 is TGTGCCAGCAGTTTGGCCGCGGGGAACACTGAAGCTTTCTTT. It specifies CASSLAAGNTEAFF.

This sequence joins TRBV5-4 and TRBJ2-3; 12 nucleotides match TRBD2. Germline CDR1 is SGHNT and CDR2 is YYREEE (reference sequence). With V trimmed by 4 bases and J by 2 bases, 5 bases remained unmatched. The length of the CDR3 is 16 residues. CDR3 in DNA: TGTGCCAGCAGCAGAGGACTAGCGGGGAACACAGATACGCAGTATTTT. Its translation: CASSRGLAGNTDTQYF.

The V gene is TRBV29-1, the J gene TRBJ2-7; 8 nucleotides match TRBD2. The junction had 12 bases not matched to a gene; V was cut back by 6 bases and J by 2 bases. CDR1 and CDR2 (germline): SQVTM, ANQGSEA. The CDR3 is made up of 15 amino acids. The CDR3 loop reads CSVALGGGTTYEQYF. CDR3 sequence (DNA): TGCAGCGTCGCCCTCGGGGGGGGGACAACCTACGAGCAGTACTTC.

This clone showed up just a few times. V usage is TRBV11-1 and J usage is TRBJ2-3; D not resolved. Germline V gives CDR1 SGHAT, CDR2 FQDESV (reference sequence). Trimming shortened V by 5 bases and J by 2 bases, and 8 bases separated the two germline ends. The CDR3 consists of 13 residues. The CDR3 sequence is CASSEIDTDTQYF. The CDR3 DNA follows: TGTGCCAGCAGCGAGATCGACACAGATACGCAGTATTTT.

The chain combines TRBV6-5 with TRBJ1-6; no definite D call. The CDR3 has 13 amino acids. The germline V and J ends were trimmed by 5 bases and 4 bases, with 6 bases remaining between them. Germline V gene lookup returns CDR1 MNHEY and CDR2 SVGAGI. The CDR3 DNA follows: TGTGCCAGCAGTAGGGAGTATAATTCACCCCTCCACTTT. Translation gives CASSREYNSPLHF.

V is TRBV25-1 and J is TRBJ1-3; the D is unclear. This CDR3 has 10 residues. Between the trimmed V and J ends, which lost 6 bases and 8 bases, there was a span of 5 bases. The germline gives CDR1 MGHDK, CDR2 SYGVNS. This CDR3 reads CASSLYTIYF. CDR3 DNA sequence: TGTGCCAGCAGCCTATACACCATATATTTT.

The V gene is TRBV6-2 or TRBV6-3, the J gene TRBJ2-3, with TRBD2 identical over 10 bases. CDR1 is MNHEY and CDR2 is SVGEGT in the germline V gene. Trimming cost V 4 bases and J 3 bases; bases outside gene matches: 13. The CDR3 is 18 amino acids. The CDR3 nucleotides are TGTGCCAGCAGTTGGCTAGCGGGGGAAGGCCCTGTGACAGATACGCAGTATTTT. Translation: CASSWLAGEGPVTDTQYF.

The chain employs TRBV5-1 and TRBJ1-1; maybe TRBD1 (5 bases). The ends were cut back, 3 bases at V and 3 bases at J, with 12 bases in the middle. Germline CDR1 SGHRS, CDR2 YFSETQ. The CDR3 totals 14 residues. This CDR3 is CASSWSGGDTEAFF. The CDR3 DNA sequence: TGCGCCAGCAGCTGGAGTGGGGGGGACACTGAAGCTTTCTTT.

The chain employs TRBV7-2 and TRBJ2-3, with D possibly TRBD2 on 6 matching bases. V was clipped by 3 bases and J by 8 bases, with 18 bases between them. The germline V gene has CDR1 SGHTA and CDR2 FQGNSA. The CDR3 runs to 15 residues. The CDR3 protein is CASSFSGTGAVTQYF. The CDR3 DNA reads as TGTGCCAGCAGCTTTTCCGGGACTGGGGCGGTTACGCAGTATTTT.

Comments on this clone: Other DNA sequences from this sample encode an identical CDR3 as well. The chain links TRBV9 to TRBJ2-1; tentatively, D is TRBD1 (5 bases). Germline CDR1 reads SGDLS; CDR2 reads YYNGEE. The CDR3 covers 13 residues. Trimming took 3 bases from V and 1 from J, leaving 5 bases between them. The CDR3 sequence: CASSEGSYNEQFF. CDR3 DNA sequence: TGTGCCAGCAGCGAGGGGTCCTACAATGAGCAGTTCTTC. Based on the CDR3 plus reference TRBV9 and TRBJ2-1, the full variable domain is DSGVTQTPKHLITATGQRVTLRCSPRSGDLSVYWYQQSLDQGLQFLIQYYNGEERAKGNILERFSAQQFPDLHSELNLSSLELGDSALYFCASSEGSYNEQFFGPGTRLTVL.

The chain combines TRBV28 with TRBJ1-2; weak D call: TRBD1 (6 bases). CDR3 length: 16 residues. Germline CDR1 reads MDHEN; CDR2 reads SYDVKM. Trimming shortened V by 7 bases and J by 8 bases, and 26 bases separated the two germline ends. DNA for the CDR3: TGTGCCAGCACACCGTTGGGGGCCGAGGGCCAAGAAGGCTACACCTTC. Encoded protein: CASTPLGAEGQEGYTF.

The V call is TRBV10-3, the J call TRBJ1-2; D not resolved. This CDR3 comprises 16 residues. The ends were cut back, 0 bases at V and 1 base at J, with 12 bases in the middle. The germline CDR1 and CDR2 sequences are ENHRY and SYGVKD. The CDR3 DNA sequence: TGTGCCATCAGTGAGTCATTAACAGCATTTAACTATGGCTACACCTTC. It specifies CAISESLTAFNYGYTF.

The V call is TRBV28, the J call TRBJ1-4; 7 nucleotides align to TRBD1. CDR1 and CDR2 (germline): MDHEN, SYDVKM. Trimming removed 6 bases from V and 4 bases from J; junction bases left unmatched: 11. CDR3 size: 16 residues. CDR3 sequence: CASSATGRRGNEKLFF. For the CDR3, the DNA is TGTGCCAGCAGCGCGACAGGGAGGAGGGGTAATGAAAAACTGTTTTTT.

The chain uses TRBV5-6 and TRBJ1-6; D is possibly TRBD1 (5 bases). The CDR3 has 16 amino acids. Trimming pared 4 bases from V and 13 bases from J, leaving 24 bases between. Germline V gives CDR1 SGHDT, CDR2 YYEEEE. The CDR3 loop is CASSGGSGLGGSPLHF. As DNA, the CDR3 is TGTGCCAGCAGCGGGGGTTCAGGGCTCGGAGGGTCGCCCCTCCACTTT.

The chain is built from TRBV9 and TRBJ1-5, with D perhaps matching TRBD1 (6 bases). The CDR3 runs to 14 residues. From germline, CDR1 is SGDLS and CDR2 YYNGEE. Trimming removed 4 bases at V and 3 bases at J, with 11 bases between. CDR3 residues: CASSSGQTNQPQHF. The CDR3 DNA reads TGTGCCAGCAGCTCCGGACAGACCAATCAGCCCCAGCATTTT.